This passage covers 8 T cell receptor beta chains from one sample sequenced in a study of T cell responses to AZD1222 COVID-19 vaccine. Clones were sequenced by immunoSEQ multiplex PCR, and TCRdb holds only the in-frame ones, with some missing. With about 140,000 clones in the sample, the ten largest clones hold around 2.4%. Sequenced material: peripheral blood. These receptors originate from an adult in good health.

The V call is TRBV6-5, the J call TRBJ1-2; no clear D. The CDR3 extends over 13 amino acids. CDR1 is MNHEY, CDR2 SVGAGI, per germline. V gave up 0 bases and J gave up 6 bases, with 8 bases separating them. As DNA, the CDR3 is TGTGCCAGCAGTTACTCTCCGGCGGATGGCTACACCTTC. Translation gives CASSYSPADGYTF.

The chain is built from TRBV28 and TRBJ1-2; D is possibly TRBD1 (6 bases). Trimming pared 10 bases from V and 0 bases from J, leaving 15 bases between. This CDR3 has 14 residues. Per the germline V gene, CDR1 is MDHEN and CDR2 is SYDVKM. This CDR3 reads CATEGKGANYGYTF. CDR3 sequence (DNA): TGTGCCACCGAGGGGAAGGGGGCTAACTATGGCTACACCTTC.

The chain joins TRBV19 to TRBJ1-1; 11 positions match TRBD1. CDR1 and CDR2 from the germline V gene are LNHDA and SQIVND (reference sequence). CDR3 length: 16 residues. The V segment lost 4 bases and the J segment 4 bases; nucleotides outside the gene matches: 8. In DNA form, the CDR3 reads TGTGCCAGTAGTAATCCCTGGACAGGGGGCATCACTGAAGCTTTCTTT. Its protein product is CASSNPWTGGITEAFF.

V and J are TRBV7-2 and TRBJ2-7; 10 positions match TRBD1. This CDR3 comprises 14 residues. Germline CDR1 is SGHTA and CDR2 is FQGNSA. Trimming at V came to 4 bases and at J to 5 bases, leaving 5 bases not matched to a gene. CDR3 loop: CASSSSGQGDEQYF. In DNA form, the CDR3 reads TGTGCCAGCAGCTCCAGTGGACAGGGGGACGAGCAGTACTTC. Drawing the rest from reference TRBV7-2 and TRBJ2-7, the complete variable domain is GAGVSQSPSNKVTEKGKDVELRCDPISGHTALYWYRQSLGQGLEFLIYFQGNSAPDKSGLPSDRFSAERTGGSVSTLTIQRTQQEDSAVYLCASSSSGQGDEQYFGPGTRLTVT.

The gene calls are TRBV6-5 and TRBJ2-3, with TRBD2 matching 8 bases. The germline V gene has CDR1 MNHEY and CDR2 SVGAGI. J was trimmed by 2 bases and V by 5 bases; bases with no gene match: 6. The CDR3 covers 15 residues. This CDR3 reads CASSRRGGSTDTQYF. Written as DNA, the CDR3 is TGTGCCAGCAGTAGGCGCGGGGGGTCCACAGATACGCAGTATTTT.

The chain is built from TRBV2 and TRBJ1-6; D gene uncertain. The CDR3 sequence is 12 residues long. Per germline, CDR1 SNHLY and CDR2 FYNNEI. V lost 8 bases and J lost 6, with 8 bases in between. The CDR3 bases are TGTGCCAGCGAGAGGGCTAATTCACCCCTCCACTTT. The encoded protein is CASERANSPLHF.

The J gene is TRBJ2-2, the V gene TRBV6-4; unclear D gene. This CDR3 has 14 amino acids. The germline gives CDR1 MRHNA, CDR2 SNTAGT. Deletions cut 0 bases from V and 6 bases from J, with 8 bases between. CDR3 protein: CASSDSVGSGELFF. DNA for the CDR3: TGTGCCAGCAGTGACTCGGTGGGGTCCGGGGAGCTGTTTTTT.

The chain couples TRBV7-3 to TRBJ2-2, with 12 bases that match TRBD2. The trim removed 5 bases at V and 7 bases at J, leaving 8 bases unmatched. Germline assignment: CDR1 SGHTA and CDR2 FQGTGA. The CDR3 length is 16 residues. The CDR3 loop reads CASSPSGGAGIGELFF. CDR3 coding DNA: TGTGCCAGCAGCCCTAGCGGGGGGGCCGGAATCGGGGAGCTGTTTTTT.